This T cell receptor beta chain is from a study of T-cell memory formation after mild COVID-19 (dated by TCRdb to the early 2020s). Describing the broader study: TCR sequence clusters from the two donors were largely donor specific. The cohort was made up of two young adult volunteers, one female and one male, who were previously healthy. In a couple of donors, T-cell clones that expanded and contracted after mild COVID-19 were tracked by sequencing TCRalpha and TCRbeta repertoires over time.

This clonotype was found a few times. Its antigen remains unidentified. Per-nucleotide qualities are absent, and no much larger clonotype sits a single base away. Paper-wide results and their limitations: The detection of some responding clones in pre-infection memory suggests that pre-existing cross-reactive memory T cells joined the SARS-CoV-2 response. Only a couple of mild cases were covered in the study, and larger cohorts including severe cases with pre-infection samples were considered necessary. Clones contracting from day 15 to 85 had balanced CD4/CD8 phenotypes, while a second wave expanding from day 15 to 37 was biased towards CD4+. Contracting CD4+ clones turned up mainly in the CM and EM memory subsets, whereas EMRA was where CD8+ clones were enriched. SARS-CoV-2 specificity was not confirmed for the second-wave clones peaking on day 37.

For this chain, trimming is 0 bases at the V end and 4 bases at the J end, and the number of junction bases without a gene match is 4. From a lookup of the germline V gene (reference sequence), CDR1 and CDR2 are DFQATT and SNEGSKA. Taken from cysteine to phenylalanine, the CDR3 has 14 residues. The entry retains the CDR3 DNA only, 42 bases that are in frame from base 1. Ficoll-Paque density gradient centrifugation was the method used to isolate PBMCs. Reads for this sample came from an Illumina NovaSeq 6000. TCRalpha and TCRbeta cDNA libraries were constructed by 5'RACE with constant-segment primers, with sample barcodes and unique molecular identifiers being introduced. Trizol reagent was used to extract RNA from every sample. Libraries were amplified in two PCR steps, with a second sample barcode and Illumina TruSeq adapters added in the second step. Libraries were sequenced on an Illumina NovaSeq with 2 x 150 bp paired-end reads. From the authors' description of their analysis: The reads were demultiplexed and collapsed into UMI-guided consensus sequences using migec v1.2.7. Using mixcr v2.1.11, UMI consensuses were aligned to TRA and TRB V and J templates and then assembled into clonotypes. A clonotype was counted as expanded or contracted only if both edgeR and NoisET called the change significant, with noise models trained on biological replicates. For edgeR calls, a false discovery rate-adjusted p below 0.01 and a log2 fold-change threshold of 1 were applied. As an exploratory analysis of dynamics, max-normalized trajectories of the 1000 most abundant clonotypes were examined by PCA with hierarchical clustering. Separately sequenced CD4+ and CD8+ repertoires were used to assign a CD4 or CD8 phenotype to each responding clone. The public reads were reanalyzed by TCRdb: fastp trimming at Q25, MiXCR alignment, in-frame beta chains only. Each CDR3 protein appears once, grouped with its most common genes and DNA. These V and J calls originate from TCRdb's pipeline instead of the authors' own analysis. The sample table contains about 270,000 distinct CDR3 sequences; only one count was recorded for around 16% of them. The ten largest clones represent approximately 25% of the sample.

Sequencing was done on a sample of PBMCs or a T cell subset sorted from them (not recorded which). The chain was built from TRBV20-1 and TRBJ2-5; 8 middle bases align to TRBD1. This TCR derives from a man younger than 35 who had mild COVID-19 (a few samples of this study predate the infection). The sample titles of this study are shuffled in the database, so cell type and time point are left out; the donor was told from shared clones. The nucleotide sequence reads TGCAGTGCTAGAGACAGGGGGCTAGGAGAGACCCAGTACTTC. This yields the protein CSARDRGLGETQYF.